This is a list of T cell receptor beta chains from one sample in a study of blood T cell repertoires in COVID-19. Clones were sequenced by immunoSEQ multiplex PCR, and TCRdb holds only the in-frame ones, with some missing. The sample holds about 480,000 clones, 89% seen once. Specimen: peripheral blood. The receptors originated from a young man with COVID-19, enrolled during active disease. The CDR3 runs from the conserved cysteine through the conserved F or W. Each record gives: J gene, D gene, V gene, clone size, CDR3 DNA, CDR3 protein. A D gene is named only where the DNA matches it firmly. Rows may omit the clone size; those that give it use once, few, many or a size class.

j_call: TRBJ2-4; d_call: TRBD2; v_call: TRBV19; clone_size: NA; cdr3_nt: TGTGCCAGTAGTATGATTGGGCTAGCGGGAGTCAAAAACATTCAGTACTTC; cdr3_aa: CASSMIGLAGVKNIQYF
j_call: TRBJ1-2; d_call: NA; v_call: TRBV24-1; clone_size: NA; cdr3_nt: TGTGCCACCAGTGACTCTTCTACAGGGAACTATGGCTACACCTTC; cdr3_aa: CATSDSSTGNYGYTF
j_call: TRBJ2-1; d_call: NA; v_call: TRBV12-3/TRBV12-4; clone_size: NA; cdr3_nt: TGTGCCAGCGGACGTGGAGGGGTCAATGAGCAGTTCTTC; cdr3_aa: CASGRGGVNEQFF
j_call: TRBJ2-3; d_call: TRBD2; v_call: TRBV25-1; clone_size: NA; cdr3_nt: TGTGCCAGTGCGGGAGCAGGGTATACGCAGTATTTT; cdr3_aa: CASAGAGYTQYF
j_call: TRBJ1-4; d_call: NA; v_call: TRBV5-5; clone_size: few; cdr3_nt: TGTGCCAGCAGCCTGGACTTCACAACTAATGAAAAACTGTTTTTT; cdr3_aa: CASSLDFTTNEKLFF
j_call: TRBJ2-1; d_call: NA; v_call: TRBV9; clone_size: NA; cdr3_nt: TGTGCCAGCAGCGTAGCGGGGATGGACTACAATGAGCAGTTCTTC; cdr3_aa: CASSVAGMDYNEQFF
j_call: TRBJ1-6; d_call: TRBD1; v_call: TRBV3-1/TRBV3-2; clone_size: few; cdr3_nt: TGTGCCAGCAGCCAAGATCCGGGACAGGGTTATAATTCACCCCTCCACTTT; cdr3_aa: CASSQDPGQGYNSPLHF
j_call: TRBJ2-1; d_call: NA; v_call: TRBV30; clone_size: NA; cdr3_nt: TGTGCCTGGTTTACGGGGAGCTCCTACAATGAGCAGTTCTTC; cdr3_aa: CAWFTGSSYNEQFF
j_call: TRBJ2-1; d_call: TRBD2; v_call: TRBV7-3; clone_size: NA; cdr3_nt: TGTGCCAGCAGCTTAAGACTAGCGGGAGGGAATGAGCAGTTCTTC; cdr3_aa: CASSLRLAGGNEQFF
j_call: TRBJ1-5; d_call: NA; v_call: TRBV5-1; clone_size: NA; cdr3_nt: TGCGCCAGCAGCTACGGGGATAGCAATCAGCCCCAGCATTTT; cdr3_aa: CASSYGDSNQPQHF
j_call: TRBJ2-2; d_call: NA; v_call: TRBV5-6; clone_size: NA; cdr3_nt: TGTGCCAGCAGCCGTTTAAGGCCGGGCACCGGGGAGCTGTTTTTT; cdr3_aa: CASSRLRPGTGELFF
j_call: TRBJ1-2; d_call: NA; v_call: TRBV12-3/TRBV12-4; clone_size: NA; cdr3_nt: TGTGCCAGCAGTTTGGGGCAGGCCGAGACCTTC; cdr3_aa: CASSLGQAETF
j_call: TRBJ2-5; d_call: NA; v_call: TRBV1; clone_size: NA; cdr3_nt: TGCACCAGCAGCCACTGGCCGGGACTAGAATCGGGGACCCAGTACTTC; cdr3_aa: CTSSHWPGLESGTQYF
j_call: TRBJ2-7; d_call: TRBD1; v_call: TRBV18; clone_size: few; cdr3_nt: TGTGCCAGCTCACCGGGACAGAGCTCCTACGAGCAGTACTTC; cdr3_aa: CASSPGQSSYEQYF
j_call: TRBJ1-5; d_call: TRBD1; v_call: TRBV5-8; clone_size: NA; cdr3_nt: TGTGCCAGCAGCTTGACAGGGGGCAGCAATCAGCCCCAGCATTTT; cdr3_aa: CASSLTGGSNQPQHF
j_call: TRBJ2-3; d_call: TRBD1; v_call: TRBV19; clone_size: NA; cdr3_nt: TGTGCCAGTAGTCCCCAGACAGGGTTAAATACAGATACGCAGTATTTT; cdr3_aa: CASSPQTGLNTDTQYF
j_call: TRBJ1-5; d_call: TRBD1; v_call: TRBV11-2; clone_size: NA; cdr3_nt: TGTGCCAGCAGCTTAGGGAGACAGGGGCAGCCCCAGCATTTT; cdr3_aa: CASSLGRQGQPQHF
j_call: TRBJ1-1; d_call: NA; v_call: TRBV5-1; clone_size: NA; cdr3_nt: TGCGCCAGCAGCCGAACCTTAGATCCCAGGGGCACTGAAGCTTTCTTT; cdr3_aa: CASSRTLDPRGTEAFF
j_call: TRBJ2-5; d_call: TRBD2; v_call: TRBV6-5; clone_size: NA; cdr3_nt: TGTGCCAGCAGTTACGGGGAGGGGAGAGTACAAGAGACCCAGTACTTC; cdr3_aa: CASSYGEGRVQETQYF
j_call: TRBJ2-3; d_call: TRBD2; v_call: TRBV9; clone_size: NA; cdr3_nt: TGTGCCAGCAGCGTAGCCCCAGGAGCGGGAGGGAACACAGATACGCAGTATTTT; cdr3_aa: CASSVAPGAGGNTDTQYF
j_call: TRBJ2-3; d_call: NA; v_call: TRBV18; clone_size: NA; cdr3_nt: TGTGCCAGCTCACCGGAGGGTACGCAGTATTTT; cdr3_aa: CASSPEGTQYF
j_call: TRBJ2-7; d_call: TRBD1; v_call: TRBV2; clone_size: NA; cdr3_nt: TGTGCCAGCAGGGATAACAGGGGGCGTAACATCAACGAGCAGTACTTC; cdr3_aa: CASRDNRGRNINEQYF
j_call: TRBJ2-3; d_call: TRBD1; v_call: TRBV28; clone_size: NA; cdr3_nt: TGTGCCAGTACGCAGGGGACAGGAAGCACAGATACGCAGTATTTT; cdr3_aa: CASTQGTGSTDTQYF
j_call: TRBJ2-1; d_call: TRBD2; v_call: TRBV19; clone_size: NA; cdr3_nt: TGTGCCAGTTCCTCCTGGGGGACTAGCGGGTTAAATGAGCAGTTCTTC; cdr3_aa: CASSSWGTSGLNEQFF
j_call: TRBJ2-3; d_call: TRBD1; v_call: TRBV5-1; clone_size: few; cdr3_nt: TGCGCCAGCAGTCCTCAGGGGGCCTCCACAGATACGCAGTATTTT; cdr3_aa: CASSPQGASTDTQYF
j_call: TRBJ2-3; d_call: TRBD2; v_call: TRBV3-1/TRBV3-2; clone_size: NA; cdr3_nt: TGTGCCAGCAGCCAAGTGCTAGCGGGAGGGCCGGGTACGCAGTATTTT; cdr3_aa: CASSQVLAGGPGTQYF
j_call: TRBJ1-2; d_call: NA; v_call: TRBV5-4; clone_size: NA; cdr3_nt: TGTGCCAGCAGTCACGACAGTACTAACTATGGCTACACCTTC; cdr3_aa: CASSHDSTNYGYTF
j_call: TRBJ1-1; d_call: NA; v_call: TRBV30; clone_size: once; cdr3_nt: TGTGCCTGGATTATAATAGGAGGCACTGAAGCTTTCTTT; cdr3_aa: CAWIIIGGTEAFF
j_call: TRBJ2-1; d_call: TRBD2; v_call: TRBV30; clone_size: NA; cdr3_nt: TGTGCCTGGAGCTACCCACTAGCGGGAGGGAATGAGCAGTTCTTC; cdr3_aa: CAWSYPLAGGNEQFF
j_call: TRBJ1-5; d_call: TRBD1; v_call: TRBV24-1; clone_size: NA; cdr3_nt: TGTGCCACCAGTGACTCAGGGGGCGAACAGCCCCAGCATTTT; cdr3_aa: CATSDSGGEQPQHF
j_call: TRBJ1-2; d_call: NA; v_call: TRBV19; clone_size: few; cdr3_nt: TGTGCCAGTAGATATAGTTCGGCCGCCGGGTATGGCTACACCTTC; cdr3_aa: CASRYSSAAGYGYTF
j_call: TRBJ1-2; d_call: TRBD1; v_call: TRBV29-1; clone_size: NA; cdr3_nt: TGCAGCGTTGCTACAGGGGCGGGCTACACCTTC; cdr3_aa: CSVATGAGYTF
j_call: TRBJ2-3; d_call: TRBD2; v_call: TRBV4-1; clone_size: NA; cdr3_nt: TGCGCCAGCAGCCAAGATCCGACTAGCGGGACTAGCACAGATACGCAGTATTTT; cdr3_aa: CASSQDPTSGTSTDTQYF
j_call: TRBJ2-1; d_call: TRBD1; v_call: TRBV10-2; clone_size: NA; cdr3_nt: TGCGCCATCCTCAGGGGGAATGAGCAGTTCTTC; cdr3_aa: CAILRGNEQFF
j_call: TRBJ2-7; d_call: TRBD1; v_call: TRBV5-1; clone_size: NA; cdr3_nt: TGCGCCAGCAGCCCGACAGGGGAAAGGGGAAGCGAGCAGTACTTC; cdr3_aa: CASSPTGERGSEQYF
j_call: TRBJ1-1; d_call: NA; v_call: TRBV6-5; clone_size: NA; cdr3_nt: TGTGCCAGCAGCTCCAGGGTCGGGAACACTGAAGCTTTCTTT; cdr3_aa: CASSSRVGNTEAFF
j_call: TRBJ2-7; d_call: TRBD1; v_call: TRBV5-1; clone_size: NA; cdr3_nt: TGCGCCAGCAGGGACAGGGCCTCCTACGAGCAGTACTTC; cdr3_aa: CASRDRASYEQYF
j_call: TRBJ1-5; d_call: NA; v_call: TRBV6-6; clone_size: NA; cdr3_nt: TGTGCCAGCAAAGATCCAGATCAGCCCCAGCATTTT; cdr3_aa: CASKDPDQPQHF